This T cell receptor beta chain came from a study of blood T cell repertoires in COVID-19. Study background: Material from acute and convalescent COVID-19 was sourced from the United States, Italy and Spain. PBMCs, B-cell-depleted T cells, or T cells provided the cDNA or gDNA that made up the material.

Profiling relied on immunoSEQ multiplex PCR, and the TCRdb table lists in-frame clones only, not all of them. The sample carries approximately 55,000 clones, about nine tenths recorded once. Germline CDR1 reads GTSNPN; CDR2 reads SVGIG (reference sequence). The CDR3 is 14 residues long. Trimming removed 2 bases from V and 5 bases from J; junction bases left unmatched: 8. The rearrangement joins TRBV30 to TRBJ2-7; TRBD1 matches at 8 bases. The TCR was taken from a man in his fifties or sixties with active COVID-19. Input material: peripheral blood. Here the CDR3 reads CAWSPGQGSHEQYF. CDR3 sequence (DNA): TGTGCCTGGAGTCCAGGACAGGGTTCCCACGAGCAGTACTTC.